Each of the 32 T cell receptor beta chains below was sequenced from the same sample in a study of T cell responses to AZD1222 COVID-19 vaccine. Profiling relied on immunoSEQ multiplex PCR, and the TCRdb table lists in-frame clones only, not all of them. The table lists 100,000 to 150,000 clones, roughly 90% of them singletons. The specimen comprised peripheral blood, sampled on day 0 of AZD1222 vaccination. These receptors were collected from an adult in good health.

This sequence joins TRBV18 and TRBJ2-7; 7 bases match TRBD1. The CDR3 contains 14 residues. CDR1 KGHSH and CDR2 LQKENI come from the germline V gene. After removal of 1 base from V and 3 bases from J, the junction contained 3 bases not matched to a gene. The CDR3 nucleotides are TGTGCCAGCTCACCACAGGGGGCCGGCTACGAGCAGTACTTC. Translation: CASSPQGAGYEQYF.

The count of this clone is one. Written as DNA, the CDR3 is TGTGCCATCAGTGCCGGACCCACACTGGGCCATGGCTACACCTTC. As protein: CAISAGPTLGHGYTF. V usage is TRBV10-3 and J usage is TRBJ1-2; D gene uncertain. V was trimmed by 4 bases and J by 6 bases, leaving 18 bases between them. This CDR3 is built from 15 residues. The germline CDR1 and CDR2 sequences are ENHRY and SYGVKD.

The chain joins TRBV6-5 to TRBJ2-7; 11 nucleotides match TRBD2. Germline V gene data show CDR1 as MNHEY and CDR2 as SVGAGI. J was trimmed by 5 bases and V by 6 bases; bases with no gene match: 9. There are 15 residues in the CDR3. This CDR3 is CASRILAGGSDEQYF. In DNA form, the CDR3 reads TGTGCCAGCAGGATTTTAGCGGGAGGGTCCGACGAGCAGTACTTC.

V gene TRBV7-2 combines with J gene TRBJ2-7, with D perhaps TRBD2 (6 bases). Germline lookup yields CDR1 SGHTA and CDR2 FQGNSA. Trimming left V 2 bases short and J 0 bases short, with 8 bases between. This CDR3 region has 14 residues. CDR3 sequence: CASSLIGGSYEQYF. The DNA for the CDR3 is TGTGCCAGCAGCTTAATCGGGGGCTCCTACGAGCAGTACTTC.

The rearrangement joins TRBV24-1 to TRBJ1-1; possible D gene TRBD1, 5 bases. Per the germline V gene, CDR1 is KGHDR and CDR2 is SFDVKD. The CDR3 extends over 15 amino acids. V lost 5 bases to trimming and J lost 1 base, with 13 bases between them. The CDR3 sequence is CATSGTGTPNTEAFF. The CDR3 coding sequence is TGTGCCACCAGTGGGACCGGGACCCCGAACACTGAAGCTTTCTTT.

The chain employs TRBV18 and TRBJ2-7; D is perhaps TRBD1 or TRBD2 (6 bases each). Germline V gene data show CDR1 as KGHSH and CDR2 as LQKENI. The CDR3 totals 15 residues. Trimming cost V 3 bases and J 4 bases, with 16 bases left between them. CDR3 residues: CASSPGGQFFYEQYF. DNA for the CDR3: TGTGCCAGCTCACCGGGAGGACAGTTTTTTTACGAGCAGTACTTC. The full variable domain, completed using reference TRBV18 and TRBJ2-7, is NAGVMQNPRHLVRRRGQEARLRCSPMKGHSHVYWYRQLPEEGLKFMVYLQKENIIDESGMPKERFSAEFPKEGPSILRIQQVVRGDSAAYFCASSPGGQFFYEQYFGPGTRLTVT.

The chain links TRBV18 to TRBJ1-5; D is perhaps TRBD1 (5 bases). V was trimmed by 0 bases and J by 6 bases, leaving 12 bases between them. Germline V CDR1 and CDR2: KGHSH, LQKENI. The CDR3 spans 15 residues. This chain's CDR3 is CASSPPGQGAQPQHF. As DNA, the CDR3 is TGTGCCAGCTCACCACCGGGGCAGGGAGCTCAGCCCCAGCATTTT.

Only a few counts were recorded for this clone. This rearrangement joins TRBV6-6 to TRBJ2-7; TRBD2 aligns across 12 bases. The CDR3 is 16 residues long. J gave up 1 base and V 5 bases, and 6 bases lay outside the gene matches. Germline CDR1 is MNHNY and CDR2 is SVGAGI (reference sequence). Written as DNA, the CDR3 is TGTGCCAGCAGTCGAAATGGACTAGCGGGGTCCTACGAGCAGTACTTC. It encodes CASSRNGLAGSYEQYF.

The chain couples TRBV9 to TRBJ2-7; possibly TRBD1 for D (5 bases). The V and J ends lost 4 bases and 4 bases respectively, with 9 bases between them. In germline, CDR1 is SGDLS, CDR2 YYNGEE. The CDR3 totals 12 residues. The CDR3 sequence is CASSPAGYEQYF. The CDR3 region has the DNA TGTGCCAGCAGCCCGGCAGGGTACGAGCAGTACTTC. The entire variable domain, with the rest obtained from reference TRBV9 and TRBJ2-7, is as follows: DSGVTQTPKHLITATGQRVTLRCSPRSGDLSVYWYQQSLDQGLQFLIQYYNGEERAKGNILERFSAQQFPDLHSELNLSSLELGDSALYFCASSPAGYEQYFGPGTRLTVT.

V is TRBV19 and J is TRBJ2-3; 8 nucleotides line up with TRBD2. This CDR3 is 14 amino acids long. J was trimmed by 2 bases and V by 9 bases; bases with no gene match: 7. Germline V gene data show CDR1 as LNHDA and CDR2 as SQIVND (reference sequence). In DNA form, the CDR3 reads TGTGCCAGGACTATAGCGGGGCCCACAGATACGCAGTATTTT. It codes for CARTIAGPTDTQYF.

This chain links TRBV27 with TRBJ1-5; possibly TRBD1 for D (5 bases). V gave up 3 bases and J gave up 7 bases, with 10 bases separating them. Germline values: CDR1 MNHEY, CDR2 SMNVEV (reference sequence). The CDR3 is made up of 13 amino acids. The CDR3 spells CASSFGGGQPQHF. The CDR3, as DNA: TGTGCCAGCAGTTTCGGGGGAGGACAGCCCCAGCATTTT.

This chain joins TRBV4-2 and TRBJ2-1; D not resolved. The CDR3 spans 11 residues. Between the trimmed V and J ends, which lost 1 base and 8 bases, there was a span of 3 bases. Looked up from germline, CDR1 is LGHNA and CDR2 is YNFKEQ. Here the CDR3 reads CASSQGDEQFF. As DNA, the CDR3 is TGTGCCAGCAGCCAAGGGGATGAGCAGTTCTTC.

This chain links TRBV6-5 with TRBJ2-7; 8 bases agree with TRBD2. The CDR3 runs to 13 residues. J gave up 4 bases and V 2 bases, and 1 base lay outside the gene matches. Germline CDR1 reads MNHEY; CDR2 reads SVGAGI. The CDR3 DNA reads TGTGCCAGCAGTTACCGGGGGGGGTACGAGCAGTACTTC. Its translation is CASSYRGGYEQYF.

CDR3 in amino acids: CATVTGNTIYF. CDR3 nucleotides: TGTGCCACCGTTACCGGAAACACCATATATTTT. The rearrangement uses TRBV28 and TRBJ1-3; D gene ambiguous. V lost 10 bases to trimming and J lost 4 bases, with 8 bases between them. Germline CDR1 reads MDHEN; CDR2 reads SYDVKM. The CDR3 is made up of 11 amino acids.

In its sample, this clone ranks as medium-sized. This chain connects TRBV11-2 to TRBJ1-1; 9 nucleotides align to TRBD1. The CDR3 loop spans 17 amino acids. V lost 4 bases to trimming and J lost 0 bases; unmatched junction nucleotides: 9. Germline CDR1 is SGHAT and CDR2 is FQNNGV. CDR3 coding DNA: TGTGCCAGCAGCTCGGACAGGGGAGGAATGGTGAACACTGAAGCTTTCTTT. Its protein product is CASSSDRGGMVNTEAFF. The full variable domain, in which reference TRBV11-2 and TRBJ1-1 provide the parts outside the CDR3, is EAGVAQSPRYKIIEKRQSVAFWCNPISGHATLYWYQQILGQGPKLLIQFQNNGVVDDSQLPKDRFSAERLKGVDSTLKIQPAKLEDSAVYLCASSSDRGGMVNTEAFFGQGTRLTVV.

The chain is built from TRBV27 and TRBJ2-7; no clear D. This CDR3 has 10 residues. Germline CDR1 reads MNHEY; CDR2 reads SMNVEV (reference sequence). The CDR3 loop reads CVQRTGEQYF. The CDR3 coding sequence is TGTGTCCAGAGGACCGGCGAGCAGTACTTC.

A remark on this clone: This sample also contains other DNA sequences that code for the same CDR3. The chain recombines TRBV5-1 with TRBJ1-5, with 7 bases lining up with TRBD1. The CDR3 runs 14 residues. Looked up from germline, CDR1 is SGHRS and CDR2 is YFSETQ. V was clipped by 3 bases and J by 4 bases; unmatched bases: 4. CDR3 nucleotides: TGCGCCAGCAGCTCCGGGACAGATAATCAGCCCCAGCATTTT. The encoded protein is CASSSGTDNQPQHF.

The CDR3 DNA follows: TGTGCCAGTAGTACTCAGGGTAAAGGCTACACCTTC. This sequence encodes CASSTQGKGYTF. This sequence joins TRBV19 and TRBJ1-2; a weak D match, TRBD1 (5 bases). The germline V gene has CDR1 LNHDA and CDR2 SQIVND (reference sequence). V was cut by 4 bases and J by 8 bases, with 11 bases left in between. The CDR3 extends over 12 amino acids.

This clone was recorded only once. The V call is TRBV6-5, the J call TRBJ1-1, with D possibly TRBD1 on 6 matching bases. In germline, CDR1 is MNHEY, CDR2 SVGAGI. There are 14 residues in the CDR3. The germline V and J ends were trimmed by 8 bases and 4 bases, with 17 bases remaining between them. In DNA form, the CDR3 reads TGTGCCAGCGGGGGAGGGGGACGGGGCACTGAAGCTTTCTTT. This codes for CASGGGGRGTEAFF.

The V and J genes are TRBV11-2 and TRBJ2-3; D not resolved. Trimming shortened V by 4 bases and J by 6 bases, and 17 bases separated the two germline ends. The V gene's germline CDR1 is SGHAT and CDR2 FQNNGV. The CDR3 loop spans 15 amino acids. Here the CDR3 DNA reads TGTGCCAGCAGCTGGGCCCTGTTGTCTCTTGATACGCAGTATTTT. Its translation: CASSWALLSLDTQYF.

The chain links TRBV4-1 to TRBJ1-6; 7 bases line up with TRBD1. The germline V gene encodes CDR1 MGHRA and CDR2 YSYEKL. The CDR3 is 16 amino acids. V lost 1 base and J lost 7; bases outside the gene matches: 7. The CDR3 protein is CASSQGEGAMNSPLHF. CDR3 nucleotide sequence: TGCGCCAGCAGCCAAGGGGAGGGGGCAATGAATTCACCCCTCCACTTT.

The chain carries TRBV5-6 and TRBJ2-2; a possible D gene is TRBD1 (8 bases). The CDR3 covers 15 residues. Germline loops: CDR1 SGHDT, CDR2 YYEEEE. Trimming took 7 bases from V and 2 from J, leaving 15 bases between them. CDR3 in amino acids: CASGGGQVNTGELFF. CDR3 nucleotide sequence: TGTGCCAGCGGCGGGGGACAGGTAAACACCGGGGAGCTGTTTTTT.

V usage is TRBV6-5 and J usage is TRBJ1-6; the match to TRBD1 covers 8 bases. This CDR3 is 14 amino acids long. Trimming took 6 bases from V and 7 from J; bases not matched to a gene: 5. Germline V gene data show CDR1 as MNHEY and CDR2 as SVGAGI. The CDR3 DNA is TGTGCCAGCAGGAGGACAGGGAGGAATTCACCCCTCCACTTT. Its protein product is CASRRTGRNSPLHF.

The gene calls are TRBV9 and TRBJ2-5; TRBD2 matches at 11 bases. V lost 0 bases and J lost 5; bases outside the gene matches: 0. The length of the CDR3 is 14 residues. CDR1 SGDLS and CDR2 YYNGEE come from the germline V gene. CDR3 region: CASSVASGGETQYF. The CDR3 DNA reads TGTGCCAGCAGCGTAGCTAGCGGGGGGGAGACCCAGTACTTC.

This clone was observed once. The J gene is TRBJ1-2, the V gene TRBV12-5; weak D call: TRBD1 (5 bases). V gave up 1 base and J gave up 7 bases, with 16 bases separating them. The CDR3 is 15 amino acids. CDR1 is LGHNT and CDR2 is FRNRAP in the germline V gene. The CDR3 DNA follows: TGTGCTAGTGGTTTGGACCGGCGGGACGGCGGTGGCTACACCTTC. This codes for CASGLDRRDGGGYTF.

V is TRBV6-1 and J is TRBJ1-5; unclear D gene. This CDR3 contains 15 residues. CDR1 is MNHNS, CDR2 SASEGT, per germline. Trimming removed 1 base from V and 0 bases from J, with 7 bases in between. Written as DNA, the CDR3 is TGTGCCAGCAGTGAAGTCGGGGTTAGCAATCAGCCCCAGCATTTT. Translated: CASSEVGVSNQPQHF.

The rearrangement joins TRBV2 to TRBJ2-7; 11 nucleotides agree with TRBD1. This CDR3 has 14 amino acids. Germline V gene data show CDR1 as SNHLY and CDR2 as FYNNEI. The junction had 4 bases not matched to a gene; V was cut back by 6 bases and J by 3 bases. The CDR3 loop is CASRPGTGGYEQYF. CDR3 nucleotide sequence: TGTGCCAGCAGGCCCGGGACAGGGGGCTACGAGCAGTACTTC.

V usage is TRBV30 and J usage is TRBJ1-3; D uncertain. The CDR3 has 13 residues. Germline CDR1 GTSNPN, CDR2 SVGIG (reference sequence). V shed 2 bases and J shed 4 bases, with 9 bases lying between them. The CDR3 DNA reads TGTGCCTGGAGTCCCGTTATCGGAAACACCATATATTTT. It encodes CAWSPVIGNTIYF. Supplemented by reference TRBV30 and TRBJ1-3, the full variable domain reads SQTIHQWPATLVQPVGSPLSLECTVEGTSNPNLYWYRQAAGRGLQLLFYSVGIGQISSEVPQNLSASRPQDRQFILSSKKLLLSDSGFYLCAWSPVIGNTIYFGEGSWLTVV.

The chain employs TRBV11-1 and TRBJ2-7; tentatively, D is TRBD1 (5 bases). Trimming left V 1 base short and J 0 bases short, with 10 bases between. This CDR3 comprises 15 residues. Germline V lookup: CDR1 SGHAT, CDR2 FQDESV (reference sequence). The CDR3 bases are TGTGCCAGCAGCTTAGAAGGGGTAGGCTCCTACGAGCAGTACTTC. Translation gives CASSLEGVGSYEQYF.

V usage is TRBV4-3 and J usage is TRBJ2-3; TRBD2 agrees at 7 bases. This CDR3 contains 16 residues. V was pared by 3 bases and J by 2 bases, with 8 bases of the junction left unmatched. Per germline, CDR1 LGHNA and CDR2 YSLEER. The CDR3 sequence: CASSQARTSDTDTQYF. CDR3 nucleotides: TGCGCCAGCAGCCAGGCACGGACTAGTGACACAGATACGCAGTATTTT.

The chain is built from TRBV30 and TRBJ1-3; TRBD1 might be the D (5 bases). This CDR3 has 14 residues. The ends were cut back, 5 bases at V and 0 bases at J, with 11 bases in the middle. The germline gives CDR1 GTSNPN, CDR2 SVGIG (reference sequence). The CDR3 loop reads CAWSSGRSGNTIYF. As DNA, the CDR3 is TGTGCCTGGTCTTCGGGACGCTCTGGAAACACCATATATTTT.

The rearrangement links TRBV7-8 to TRBJ1-2; 8 bases fit TRBD1. The CDR3 consists of 14 residues. V was pared by 4 bases and J by 4 bases, with 5 bases of the junction left unmatched. CDR1 and CDR2 from the germline V gene are SGHVS and FQNEAQ. The CDR3: CASSSMGQAYGYTF. Here the CDR3 DNA reads TGTGCCAGCAGCTCGATGGGACAGGCCTATGGCTACACCTTC.